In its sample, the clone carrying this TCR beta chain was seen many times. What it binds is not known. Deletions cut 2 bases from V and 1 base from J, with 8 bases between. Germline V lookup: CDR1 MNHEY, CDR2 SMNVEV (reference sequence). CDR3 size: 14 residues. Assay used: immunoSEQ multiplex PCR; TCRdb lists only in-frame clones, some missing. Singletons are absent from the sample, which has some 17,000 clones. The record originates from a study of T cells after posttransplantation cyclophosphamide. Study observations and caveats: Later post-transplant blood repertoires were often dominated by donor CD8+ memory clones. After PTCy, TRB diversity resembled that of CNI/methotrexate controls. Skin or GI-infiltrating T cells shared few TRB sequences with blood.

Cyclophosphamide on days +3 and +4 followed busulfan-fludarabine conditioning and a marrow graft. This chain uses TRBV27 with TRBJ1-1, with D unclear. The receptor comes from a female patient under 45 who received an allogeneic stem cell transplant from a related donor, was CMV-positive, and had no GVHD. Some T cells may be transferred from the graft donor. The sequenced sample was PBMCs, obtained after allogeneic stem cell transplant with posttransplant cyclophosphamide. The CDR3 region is CASSLGLRNTEAFF. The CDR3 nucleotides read TGTGCCAGCAGTTTAGGGCTGAGGAACACTGAAGCTTTCTTT.